This TCR beta chain was found in a study of CD8 T cells in Susac syndrome. An amount of RNA that ranged from roughly 0.5 to 1 ug was reverse transcribed with random hexamers. TCRdb independently ran MiXCR on the immunoSEQ multiplex PCR reads; one entry per CDR3 protein. The sample carries approximately 170,000 distinct CDR3 sequences, roughly 94% recorded once. Germline CDR1 SGHAT, CDR2 FQNNGV. CDR3 length: 16 residues. V gave up 5 bases and J gave up 1 base, with 16 bases separating them. The source of this sequence is a human donor with multiple sclerosis. What was sequenced was CD4+ T cells from PBMCs. The rearrangement joins TRBV11-2 to TRBJ2-3, with D maybe TRBD1 (6 bases). DNA for the CDR3: TGTGCCAGCAGCGAACTCAGGACAGCTGGCACAGATACGCAGTATTTT. Its protein product is CASSELRTAGTDTQYF.